This record concerns one T cell receptor beta chain sequence. Its antigen is still unknown. This sample was included in a study of shared clonotypes between healthy human individuals. Some clones are missing from TCRdb's copy, which holds only in-frame ones; the method was immunoSEQ multiplex PCR. The sample lists some 790,000 clones; just under 75% were seen once. Study outcomes and limitations: Non-shared clonotypes were found to have lower generation probabilities than the clonotypes that were shared by all four of the sorted-subset donors.

The sample consisted of memory CD4+ T cells sorted from blood. The subset here: CD45RA-negative fraction. This clonotype was obtained from a woman in her twenties or thirties in good health.

For the CDR3, the DNA is TGTGCCAGCAGCTTATCGTCCAATGAGCAGTTCTTC. Its protein is CASSLSSNEQFF. The gene calls are TRBV7-3 and TRBJ2-1; D is ambiguous. The CDR3 covers 12 residues. Germline CDR1 is SGHTA and CDR2 is FQGTGA. Trimming stripped 2 bases from V and 6 bases from J, with 5 bases between.